The 16 T cell receptor beta chains given below trace back to one sample, sequenced in a study of shared clonotypes between healthy human individuals. CD45RO negativity and positive selection for CCR7 defined naive CD8 cells, a population that excluded terminally differentiated effector memory CD45RA+ cells. TCRdb's copy holds only in-frame clones and misses some; the assay was immunoSEQ multiplex PCR. The profile shows more than 2 million clones, 80% to 95% of them singletons. The material sequenced was naive CD8+ T cells from PBMCs. Receptors were obtained from a man between 18 and 29 years old in good health. Some clones in this sample may be carry-over from other donors' samples.

The rearrangement links TRBV11-3 to TRBJ1-3, with no clear D. CDR1 is SGHNT and CDR2 is YENEEA in the germline V gene. The CDR3 is 13 amino acids. Trimming removed 1 base from V and 4 bases from J, with 5 bases in between. CDR3 in DNA: TGTGCCAGCAGCTTAGGAATCGGAAACACCATATATTTT. Protein product: CASSLGIGNTIYF.

The J gene is TRBJ2-7, the V gene TRBV15, with 9 bases identical to TRBD1. Trimming at V came to 4 bases and at J to 2 bases, leaving 9 bases not matched to a gene. The CDR3 is 16 amino acids. The germline V gene has CDR1 LNHNV and CDR2 YYDKDF (reference sequence). The CDR3 here is CATSIGTGKYAYEQYF. As DNA, the CDR3 is TGTGCCACCAGCATTGGGACAGGGAAATACGCCTACGAGCAGTACTTC.

The chain joins TRBV7-6 to TRBJ1-1; D is perhaps TRBD1 (6 bases). The CDR3 consists of 13 residues. V was shortened by 5 bases and J by 9 bases, with 16 bases between the two germline ends. Per germline, CDR1 SGHVS and CDR2 FNYEAQ. The CDR3 bases are TGTGCCAGCAGCGGGGGCCGGGACATGCAAGCTTTCTTT. Translated, it gives CASSGGRDMQAFF.

This chain links TRBV7-9 with TRBJ2-5; D perhaps matches TRBD2 (7 bases). CDR1 SEHNR and CDR2 FQNEAQ come from the germline V gene (reference sequence). This CDR3 is built from 13 residues. V shed 11 bases and J shed 1 base, with 14 bases lying between them. CDR3 DNA sequence: TGTGCCGGGGGGGCAGATTCCCAAGAGACCCAGTACTTC. Encoded protein: CAGGADSQETQYF.

V is TRBV27 and J is TRBJ2-6; tentatively, D is TRBD1 (6 bases). Germline CDR1 MNHEY, CDR2 SMNVEV (reference sequence). V lost 1 base and J lost 2, with 9 bases in between. CDR3 length: 16 residues. DNA for the CDR3: TGTGCCAGCAGTTTATTGGGGGACACTGGGGCCAACGTCCTGACTTTC. Protein: CASSLLGDTGANVLTF. Full variable domain (remainder filled in from reference TRBV27 and TRBJ2-6): EAQVTQNPRYLITVTGKKLTVTCSQNMNHEYMSWYRQDPGLGLRQIYYSMNVEVTDKGDVPEGYKVSRKEKRNFPLILESPSPNQTSLYFCASSLLGDTGANVLTFGAGSRLTVL.

As regards this clone: Distinct nucleotide sequences in the sample also encode this CDR3. This chain joins TRBV7-9 and TRBJ2-6; D is unclear. V shed 1 base and J shed 0 bases, with 4 bases lying between them. The CDR3 has 15 residues. Germline CDR1 and CDR2: SEHNR and FQNEAQ (reference sequence). For the CDR3, the DNA is TGTGCCAGCAGCTTAGTGGACTCTGGGGCCAACGTCCTGACTTTC. It encodes CASSLVDSGANVLTF.

The CDR3 sequence: CASSSRTGINQPQHF. In nucleotides, the CDR3 is TGTGCCAGCAGCTCAAGGACAGGAATCAATCAGCCCCAGCATTTT. The chain joins TRBV7-2 to TRBJ1-5, with 7 bases that match TRBD1. The CDR3 extends over 15 amino acids. V lost 4 bases to trimming and J lost 3 bases; unmatched junction nucleotides: 6. CDR1 is SGHTA and CDR2 is FQGNSA in the germline V gene.

This clone has a handful of counts. V usage is TRBV16 and J usage is TRBJ1-4; unclear D gene. Germline assignment: CDR1 KGHSY and CDR2 FQNENV. The CDR3 runs to 14 residues. Trimming cost V 0 bases and J 4 bases, with 6 bases left between them. This chain's CDR3 is CASSQSRVNEKLFF. The CDR3, as DNA: TGTGCCAGCAGCCAATCTCGAGTTAATGAAAAACTGTTTTTT.

The chain employs TRBV28 and TRBJ2-7; D remains unclear. V was trimmed by 5 bases and J by 4 bases, leaving 9 bases between them. The germline gives CDR1 MDHEN, CDR2 SYDVKM. The CDR3 length is 12 residues. CDR3 in amino acids: CASSKYQYEQYF. The CDR3 nucleotides are TGTGCCAGCAGTAAATATCAATACGAGCAGTACTTC.

The V and J genes are TRBV7-2 and TRBJ1-1; 7 bases align to TRBD1. V trimming: 0 bases; J trimming: 7 bases; junction bases outside the gene matches: 14. Germline loops: CDR1 SGHTA, CDR2 FQGNSA. The CDR3 extends over 17 amino acids. The CDR3, as DNA: TGTGCCAGCAGCTTAGCTAGGGGGCGGGTAAAATCAGGTGAAGCTTTCTTT. Protein: CASSLARGRVKSGEAFF.

This chain links TRBV5-4 with TRBJ2-7; 7 bases match TRBD2. Germline V gives CDR1 SGHNT, CDR2 YYREEE (reference sequence). The V and J ends lost 4 bases and 6 bases, in that order; junction bases with no gene match: 13. The CDR3 is made up of 15 amino acids. CDR3: CASSRWGGGRGEQYF. The CDR3 region has the DNA TGTGCCAGCAGCCGCTGGGGGGGAGGGCGCGGCGAGCAGTACTTC. The whole variable domain, remainder taken from reference TRBV5-4 and TRBJ2-7, is ETGVTQSPTHLIKTRGQQVTLRCSSQSGHNTVSWYQQALGQGPQFIFQYYREEENGRGNFPPRFSGLQFPNYSSELNVNALELDDSALYLCASSRWGGGRGEQYFGPGTRLTVT.

The gene calls are TRBV10-3 and TRBJ2-7, with a weak D call TRBD2 (6 bases). V gave up 7 bases and J gave up 1 base, with 17 bases separating them. Germline V CDR1 and CDR2: ENHRY, SYGVKD. This CDR3 region has 15 residues. The CDR3 DNA sequence: TGTGCCATCACCACCCGGGACTCTCGGTCCTACGAGCAGTACTTC. Translated: CAITTRDSRSYEQYF.

The rearrangement uses TRBV7-6 and TRBJ2-3; 7 nucleotides line up with TRBD1. This CDR3 is built from 15 residues. In germline, CDR1 is SGHVS, CDR2 FNYEAQ. With 5 bases clipped from V and 2 bases from J, the junction kept 7 bases outside the gene matches. The CDR3 nucleotides are TGTGCCAGCAGCAGCCGGGACAGATCCACAGATACGCAGTATTTT. It encodes CASSSRDRSTDTQYF.

This chain uses TRBV29-1 with TRBJ2-3; 7 bases line up with TRBD1. The length of the CDR3 is 16 residues. Trimming cost V 2 bases and J 4 bases; bases outside gene matches: 12. Germline V lookup: CDR1 SQVTM, CDR2 ANQGSEA. The CDR3 spells CSVEMFRPDRADTQYF. In nucleotides, the CDR3 is TGCAGCGTTGAAATGTTCCGCCCTGACAGGGCAGATACGCAGTATTTT.

The chain couples TRBV7-8 to TRBJ2-5; D not resolved. Between the trimmed V and J ends, which lost 1 base and 4 bases, there was a span of 13 bases. Germline V CDR1 and CDR2: SGHVS, FQNEAQ. The CDR3 runs to 15 residues. The CDR3 sequence is CASSLGLGRSETQYF. The DNA of the CDR3 is TGTGCCAGCAGCTTAGGCTTAGGGCGGTCAGAGACCCAGTACTTC.

The rearrangement links TRBV27 to TRBJ2-7, with TRBD1 matching 9 bases. The V gene end was trimmed by 6 bases and the J gene end by 9 bases; junction bases not matched to a gene: 6. The CDR3 sequence is 12 residues long. Germline CDR1 reads MNHEY; CDR2 reads SMNVEV (reference sequence). This CDR3 is CASRPDRGSQYF. CDR3 nucleotide sequence: TGTGCCAGCAGACCGGACAGGGGTTCGCAGTACTTC.